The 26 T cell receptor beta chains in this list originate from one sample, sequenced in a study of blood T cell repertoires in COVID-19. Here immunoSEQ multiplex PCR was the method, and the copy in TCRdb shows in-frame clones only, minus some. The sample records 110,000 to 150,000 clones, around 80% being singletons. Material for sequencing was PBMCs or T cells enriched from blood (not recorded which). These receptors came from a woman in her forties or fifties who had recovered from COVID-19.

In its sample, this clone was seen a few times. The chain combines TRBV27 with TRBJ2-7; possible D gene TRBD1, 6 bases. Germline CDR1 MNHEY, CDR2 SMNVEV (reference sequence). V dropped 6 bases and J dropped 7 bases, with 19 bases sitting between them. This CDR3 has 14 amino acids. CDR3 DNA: TGTGCCAGCAGAGAGTCAGGGGTCTCGCTTGAGCAGTACGTC. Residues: CASRESGVSLEQYV.

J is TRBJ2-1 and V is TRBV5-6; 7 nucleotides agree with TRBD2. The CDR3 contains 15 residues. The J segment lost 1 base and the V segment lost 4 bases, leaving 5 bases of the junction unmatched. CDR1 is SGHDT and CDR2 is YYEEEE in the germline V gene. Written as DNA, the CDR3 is TGTGCCAGCAGCGCACCGCGGGGGTCCTACAATGAGCAGTTCTTC. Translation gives CASSAPRGSYNEQFF.

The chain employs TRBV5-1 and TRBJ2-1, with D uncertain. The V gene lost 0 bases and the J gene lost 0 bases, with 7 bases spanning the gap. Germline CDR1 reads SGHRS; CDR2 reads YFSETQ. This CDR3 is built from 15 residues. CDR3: CASSLGLRSYNEQFF. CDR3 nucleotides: TGCGCCAGCAGCTTGGGACTCCGCTCCTACAATGAGCAGTTCTTC.

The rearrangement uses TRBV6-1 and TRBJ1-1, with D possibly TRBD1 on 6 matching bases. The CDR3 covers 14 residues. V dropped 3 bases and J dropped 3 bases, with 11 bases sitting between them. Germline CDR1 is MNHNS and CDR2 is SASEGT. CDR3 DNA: TGTGCCAGCAGTGAGCAGGGGCGAGACACTGAAGCTTTCTTT. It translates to CASSEQGRDTEAFF.

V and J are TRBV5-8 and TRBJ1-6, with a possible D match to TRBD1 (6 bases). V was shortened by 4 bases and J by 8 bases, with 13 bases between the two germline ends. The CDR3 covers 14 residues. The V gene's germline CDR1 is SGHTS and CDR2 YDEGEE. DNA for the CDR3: TGTGCCAGCAGCACTACGACAGGATATTCACCCCTCCACTTT. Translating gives CASSTTTGYSPLHF.

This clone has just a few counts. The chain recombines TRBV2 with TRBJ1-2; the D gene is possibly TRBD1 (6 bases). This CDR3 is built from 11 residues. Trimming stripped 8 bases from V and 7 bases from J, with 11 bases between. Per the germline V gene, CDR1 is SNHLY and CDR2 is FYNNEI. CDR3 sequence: CASDRSFGYTF. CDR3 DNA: TGTGCCAGCGACAGGTCTTTTGGCTACACCTTC.

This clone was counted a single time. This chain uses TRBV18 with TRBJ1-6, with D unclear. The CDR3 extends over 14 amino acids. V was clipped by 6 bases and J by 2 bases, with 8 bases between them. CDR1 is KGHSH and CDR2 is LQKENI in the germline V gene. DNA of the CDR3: TGTGCCAGCTCCCCCGGGGCCTATAATTCACCCCTCCACTTT. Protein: CASSPGAYNSPLHF.

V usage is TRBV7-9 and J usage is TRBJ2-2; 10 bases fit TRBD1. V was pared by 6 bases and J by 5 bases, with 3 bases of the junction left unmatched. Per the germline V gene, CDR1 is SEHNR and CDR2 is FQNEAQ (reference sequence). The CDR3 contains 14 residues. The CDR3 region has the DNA TGTGCCAGCAGTCGGACAGGGGGGACCGGGGAGCTGTTTTTT. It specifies CASSRTGGTGELFF.

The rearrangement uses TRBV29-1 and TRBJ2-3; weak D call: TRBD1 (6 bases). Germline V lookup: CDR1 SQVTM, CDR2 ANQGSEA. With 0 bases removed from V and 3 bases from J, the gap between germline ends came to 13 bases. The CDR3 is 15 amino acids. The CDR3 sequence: CSVEDRTVETDTQYF. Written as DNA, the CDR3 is TGCAGCGTTGAAGATCGGACAGTGGAAACAGATACGCAGTATTTT.

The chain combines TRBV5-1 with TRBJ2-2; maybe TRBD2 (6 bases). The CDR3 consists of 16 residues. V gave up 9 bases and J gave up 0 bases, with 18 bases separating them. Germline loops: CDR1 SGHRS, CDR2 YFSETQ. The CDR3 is CATNDGGSANTGELFF. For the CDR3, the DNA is TGCGCCACTAACGACGGGGGTTCCGCGAACACCGGGGAGCTGTTTTTT.

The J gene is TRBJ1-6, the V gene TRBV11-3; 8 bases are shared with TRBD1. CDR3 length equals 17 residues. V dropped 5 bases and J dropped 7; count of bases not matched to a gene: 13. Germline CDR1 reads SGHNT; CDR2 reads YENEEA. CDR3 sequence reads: CASSIRQGLGGNSPLHF. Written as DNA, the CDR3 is TGTGCCAGCAGCATCCGACAGGGGCTCGGGGGGAATTCACCCCTCCACTTT.

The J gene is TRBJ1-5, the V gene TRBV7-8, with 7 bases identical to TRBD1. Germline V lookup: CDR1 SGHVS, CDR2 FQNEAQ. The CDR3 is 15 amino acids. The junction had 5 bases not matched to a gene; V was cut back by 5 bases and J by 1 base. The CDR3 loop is CASSRGQASNQPQHF. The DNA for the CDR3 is TGTGCCAGCAGCAGAGGACAGGCGAGCAATCAGCCCCAGCATTTT.

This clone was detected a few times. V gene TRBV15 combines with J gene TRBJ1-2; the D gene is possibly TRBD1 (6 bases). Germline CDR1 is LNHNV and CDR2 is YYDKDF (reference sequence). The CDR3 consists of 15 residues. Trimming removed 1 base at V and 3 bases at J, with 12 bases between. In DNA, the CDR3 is TGTGCCACCAGCAGAGGACAGGAGATTGACTATGGCTACACCTTC. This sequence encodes CATSRGQEIDYGYTF.

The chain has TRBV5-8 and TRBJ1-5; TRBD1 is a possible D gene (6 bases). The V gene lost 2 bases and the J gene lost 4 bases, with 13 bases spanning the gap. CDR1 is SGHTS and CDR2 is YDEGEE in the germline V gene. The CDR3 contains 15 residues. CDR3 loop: CASSLTGWRNQPQHF. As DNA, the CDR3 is TGTGCCAGCAGCTTAACAGGGTGGAGGAATCAGCCCCAGCATTTT.

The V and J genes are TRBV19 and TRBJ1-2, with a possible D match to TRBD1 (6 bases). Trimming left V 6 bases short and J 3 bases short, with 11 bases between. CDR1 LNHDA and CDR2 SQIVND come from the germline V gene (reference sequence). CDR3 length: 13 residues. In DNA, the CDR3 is TGTGCCAGTAGCCTACAGGGTGACTATGGCTACACCTTC. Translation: CASSLQGDYGYTF.

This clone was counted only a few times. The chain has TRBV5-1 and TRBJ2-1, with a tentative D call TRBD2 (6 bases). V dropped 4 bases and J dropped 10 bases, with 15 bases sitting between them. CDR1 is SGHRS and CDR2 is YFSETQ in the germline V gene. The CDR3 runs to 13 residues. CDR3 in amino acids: CASSLTSRDEQFF. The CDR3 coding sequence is TGCGCCAGCAGCCTGACTAGTCGGGACGAGCAGTTCTTC.

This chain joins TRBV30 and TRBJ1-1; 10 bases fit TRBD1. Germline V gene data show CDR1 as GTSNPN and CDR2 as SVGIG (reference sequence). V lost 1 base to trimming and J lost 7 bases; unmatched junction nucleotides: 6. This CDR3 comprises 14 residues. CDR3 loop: CAWSGGQGPGEAFF. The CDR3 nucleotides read TGTGCCTGGAGTGGGGGACAGGGGCCGGGTGAAGCTTTCTTT.

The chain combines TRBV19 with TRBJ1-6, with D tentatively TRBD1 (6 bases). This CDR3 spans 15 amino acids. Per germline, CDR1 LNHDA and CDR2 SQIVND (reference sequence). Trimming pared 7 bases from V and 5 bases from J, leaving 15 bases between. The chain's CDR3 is CASTTGGRDNSPLHF. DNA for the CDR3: TGTGCCAGTACCACCGGGGGGCGGGATAATTCACCCCTCCACTTT.

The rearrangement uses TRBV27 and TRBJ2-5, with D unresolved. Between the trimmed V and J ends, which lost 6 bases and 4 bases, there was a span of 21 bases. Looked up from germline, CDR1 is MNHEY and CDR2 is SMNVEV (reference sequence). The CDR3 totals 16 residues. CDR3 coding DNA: TGTGCCAGCAGATCCCTCCGAGGTTCTGAGGTAGAGACCCAGTACTTC. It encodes CASRSLRGSEVETQYF.

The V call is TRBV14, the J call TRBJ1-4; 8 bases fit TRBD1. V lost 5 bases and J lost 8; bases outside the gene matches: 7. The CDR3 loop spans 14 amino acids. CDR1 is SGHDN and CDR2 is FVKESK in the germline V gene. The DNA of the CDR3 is TGTGCCAGCAGCTATGGACAGGGCTGGGAAAAACTGTTTTTT. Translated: CASSYGQGWEKLFF.

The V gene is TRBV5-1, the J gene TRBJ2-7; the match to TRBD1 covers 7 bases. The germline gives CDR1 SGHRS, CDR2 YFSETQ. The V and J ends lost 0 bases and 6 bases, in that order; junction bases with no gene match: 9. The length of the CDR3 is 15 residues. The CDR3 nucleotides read TGCGCCAGCAGCTTGGAGTCAGGGGGTTACTCCGAGCAGTACTTC. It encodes CASSLESGGYSEQYF.

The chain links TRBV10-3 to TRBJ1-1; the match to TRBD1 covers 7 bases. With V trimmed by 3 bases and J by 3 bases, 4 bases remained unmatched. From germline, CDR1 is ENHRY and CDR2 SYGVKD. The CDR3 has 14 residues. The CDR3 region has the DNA TGTGCCATCAGTGATAAGGGGGCCCACACTGAAGCTTTCTTT. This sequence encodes CAISDKGAHTEAFF.

CDR3 DNA sequence: TGCAGTGCTAGTTCCCGGAGCGGGAGCTCCTACAATGAGCAGTTCTTC. Amino acids: CSASSRSGSSYNEQFF. The genes are TRBV20-1 and TRBJ2-1; TRBD2 aligns across 8 bases. Germline trimming cut 3 bases from V and 0 bases from J; bases unmatched to any gene: 7. Germline CDR1 DFQATT, CDR2 SNEGSKA (reference sequence). The CDR3 is 16 residues long.

CDR3 residues: CASSSGGLGTAEAFF. As DNA, the CDR3 is TGCGCCAGCAGCAGCGGGGGCCTGGGGACGGCTGAAGCTTTCTTT. This chain uses TRBV5-1 with TRBJ1-1; D might be TRBD1 (6 bases). The ends were cut back, 4 bases at V and 6 bases at J, with 19 bases in the middle. Germline lookup yields CDR1 SGHRS and CDR2 YFSETQ. The CDR3 is 15 amino acids.

CDR3 loop: CASSITFSSGGVPGANVLTF. DNA for the CDR3: TGTGCCAGTAGTATTACGTTTTCTAGCGGGGGGGTCCCTGGGGCCAACGTCCTGACTTTC. This chain uses TRBV19 with TRBJ2-6, with TRBD2 identical over 12 bases. Germline V gene data show CDR1 as LNHDA and CDR2 as SQIVND (reference sequence). V lost 3 bases and J lost 2; bases outside the gene matches: 11. The CDR3 has 20 amino acids.

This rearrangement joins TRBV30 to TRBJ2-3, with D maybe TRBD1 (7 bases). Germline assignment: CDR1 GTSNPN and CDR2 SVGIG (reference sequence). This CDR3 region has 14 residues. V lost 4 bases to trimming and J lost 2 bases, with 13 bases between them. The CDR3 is CAWNLRGVTDTQYF. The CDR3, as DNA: TGTGCCTGGAACCTCAGGGGGGTCACAGATACGCAGTATTTT.